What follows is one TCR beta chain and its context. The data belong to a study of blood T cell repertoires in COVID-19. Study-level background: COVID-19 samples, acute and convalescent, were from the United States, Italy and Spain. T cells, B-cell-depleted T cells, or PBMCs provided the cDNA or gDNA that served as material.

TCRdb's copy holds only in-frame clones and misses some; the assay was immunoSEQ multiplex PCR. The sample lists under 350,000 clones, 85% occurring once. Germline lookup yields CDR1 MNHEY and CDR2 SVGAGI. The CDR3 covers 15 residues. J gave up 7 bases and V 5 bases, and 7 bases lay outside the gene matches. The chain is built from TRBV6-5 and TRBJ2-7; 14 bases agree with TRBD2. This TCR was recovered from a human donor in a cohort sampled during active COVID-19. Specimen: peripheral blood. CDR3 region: CASSPPGLAGVEQYF. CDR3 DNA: TGTGCCAGCAGTCCTCCGGGACTAGCGGGAGTTGAGCAGTACTTC.